Here is one T cell receptor (beta chain) with its context. This sample stems from a study of blood T cell repertoires in COVID-19. Study-level background: Acute and convalescent COVID-19 samples came from the United States, Italy and Spain. PBMCs, B-cell-depleted T cells, or T cells were the source of the cDNA or gDNA that made up the material.

The table came from immunoSEQ multiplex PCR; TCRdb's copy has only in-frame clones and leaves some out. The repertoire holds approximately 250,000 clones, with roughly 85% as singletons. In germline, CDR1 is SGDLS, CDR2 YYNGEE. V lost 3 bases, J lost 0 bases, and 5 bases stayed unmatched. The CDR3 runs 16 residues. The genes are TRBV9 and TRBJ1-4, with 7 bases lining up with TRBD1. The source is a man aged 55 to 70 who had recovered from COVID-19. Input material: peripheral blood. The CDR3 coding sequence is TGTGCCAGCAGCGAGGGGACAGAAGCAACTAATGAAAAACTGTTTTTT. It encodes CASSEGTEATNEKLFF. The whole variable domain, remainder taken from reference TRBV9 and TRBJ1-4, is DSGVTQTPKHLITATGQRVTLRCSPRSGDLSVYWYQQSLDQGLQFLIQYYNGEERAKGNILERFSAQQFPDLHSELNLSSLELGDSALYFCASSEGTEATNEKLFFGSGTQLSVL.